Below are 22 T cell receptor beta chains sequenced from a single sample in a study of blood T cell repertoires in COVID-19. Method: immunoSEQ multiplex PCR; TCRdb's copy keeps in-frame clones and lacks some. This sample has some 360,000 clones, with approximately 89% found just once. The sequencing input was peripheral blood. These receptors were collected from a woman in her sixties with COVID-19, enrolled during active disease.

CDR3: CASSFYGDSTDTQYF. The CDR3 coding sequence is TGTGCCAGCAGCTTTTACGGGGATAGCACAGATACGCAGTATTTT. V gene TRBV5-6 combines with J gene TRBJ2-3, with D maybe TRBD2 (5 bases). Germline V gene lookup returns CDR1 SGHDT and CDR2 YYEEEE. The CDR3 runs 15 residues. V was trimmed by 2 bases and J by 0 bases, leaving 10 bases between them.

The rearrangement joins TRBV5-4 to TRBJ2-3; no reliable D call. V lost 9 bases to trimming and J lost 1 base, with 9 bases between them. CDR1 is SGHNT and CDR2 is YYREEE in the germline V gene (reference sequence). This CDR3 contains 12 residues. The CDR3 spells CAIIAGTDTQYF. The CDR3 coding sequence is TGTGCCATCATAGCTGGCACAGATACGCAGTATTTT. Full variable domain (outside the CDR3, taken from reference TRBV5-4 and TRBJ2-3): ETGVTQSPTHLIKTRGQQVTLRCSSQSGHNTVSWYQQALGQGPQFIFQYYREEENGRGNFPPRFSGLQFPNYSSELNVNALELDDSALYLCAIIAGTDTQYFGPGTRLTVL.

This rearrangement joins TRBV27 to TRBJ1-4; D possibly corresponds to TRBD1 (5 bases). From germline, CDR1 is MNHEY and CDR2 SMNVEV (reference sequence). CDR3 length equals 15 residues. V lost 5 bases and J lost 1, with 11 bases in between. CDR3 coding DNA: TGTGCCAGCAGTCCCAGACAGATAACTAATGAAAAACTGTTTTTT. Protein sequence: CASSPRQITNEKLFF.

In this sample, this clone turned up once. This chain connects TRBV5-5 to TRBJ1-5; 8 bases are a match to TRBD1. Unmatched junction bases numbered 8, after V lost 5 bases and J lost 4 bases. CDR3 size: 15 residues. Germline V lookup: CDR1 SGHKS, CDR2 YYEKEE (reference sequence). As DNA, the CDR3 is TGTGCCAGCAGTTATGACAGGGGATGGAATCAGCCCCAGCATTTT. It translates to CASSYDRGWNQPQHF.

The chain joins TRBV12-5 to TRBJ1-2; TRBD1 aligns across 7 bases. With V trimmed by 7 bases and J by 4 bases, 12 bases remained unmatched. The CDR3 consists of 15 residues. Germline CDR1 LGHNT, CDR2 FRNRAP. The CDR3 region is CASAQTTGYFYGYTF. As DNA, the CDR3 is TGTGCTAGTGCCCAAACGACAGGGTACTTCTATGGCTACACCTTC.

The chain carries TRBV18 and TRBJ1-3; D gene unclear. Germline values: CDR1 KGHSH, CDR2 LQKENI. Trimming shortened V by 0 bases and J by 3 bases, and 9 bases separated the two germline ends. The CDR3 runs to 15 residues. The CDR3 is CASSPPPRGGNTIYF. CDR3 sequence (DNA): TGTGCCAGCTCACCACCCCCCCGAGGTGGAAACACCATATATTTT.

This clone came up a few times. This rearrangement joins TRBV7-9 to TRBJ1-4; no clear D gene. Germline values: CDR1 SEHNR, CDR2 FQNEAQ (reference sequence). V was clipped by 3 bases and J by 3 bases, with 11 bases between them. The CDR3 is made up of 15 amino acids. CDR3 DNA: TGTGCCAGCAGCTTGAGGGAACACTCTAATGAAAAACTGTTTTTT. Protein: CASSLREHSNEKLFF.

The J gene is TRBJ2-1, the V gene TRBV27, with 9 bases matching TRBD1. This CDR3 contains 13 residues. From germline, CDR1 is MNHEY and CDR2 SMNVEV (reference sequence). V lost 8 bases, J lost 10 bases, and 9 bases stayed unmatched. The CDR3 DNA is TGTGCCAGCTGGAAAACAGGGGGCTGGGAGCAGTTCTTC. It codes for CASWKTGGWEQFF.

The chain uses TRBV6-6 and TRBJ1-3; D is perhaps TRBD1 (6 bases). The V gene lost 1 base and the J gene lost 4 bases, with 11 bases spanning the gap. This CDR3 region has 15 residues. Germline CDR1 MNHNY, CDR2 SVGAGI (reference sequence). The CDR3 loop reads CASSYWGPSGNTIYF. CDR3 bases: TGTGCCAGCAGTTACTGGGGGCCCTCGGGAAACACCATATATTTT.

The genes are TRBV24-1 and TRBJ2-1, with 15 bases aligning to TRBD2. V lost 3 bases to trimming and J lost 5 bases; unmatched junction nucleotides: 7. There are 18 residues in the CDR3. Per the germline V gene, CDR1 is KGHDR and CDR2 is SFDVKD. The CDR3 loop is CATSDNTGTSGGNNEQFF. For the CDR3, the DNA is TGTGCCACCAGTGATAATACCGGGACTAGCGGGGGGAACAATGAGCAGTTCTTC.

The chain carries TRBV27 and TRBJ1-2; perhaps TRBD1 as D (5 bases). The germline V and J ends were trimmed by 8 bases and 4 bases, with 8 bases remaining between them. The CDR3 totals 11 residues. CDR1 and CDR2 from the germline V gene are MNHEY and SMNVEV (reference sequence). The CDR3 nucleotides read TGTGCCAGCGGCGGGGGCTATGGCTACACCTTC. Translated, it gives CASGGGYGYTF.

J is TRBJ2-3 and V is TRBV3-1 (or the pseudogene TRBV3-2); TRBD2 matches 10 bases. With V trimmed by 4 bases and J by 2 bases, 12 bases remained unmatched. The CDR3 is 18 residues long. Germline CDR1 is LGHDT and CDR2 is YNNKEL (reference sequence). CDR3 loop: CASSPRGFSGGTTDTQYF. In DNA form, the CDR3 reads TGTGCCAGCAGCCCCCGCGGGTTTAGCGGGGGGACCACAGATACGCAGTATTTT.

The V and J genes are TRBV27 and TRBJ1-5; TRBD1 matches 7 bases. CDR1 and CDR2 (germline): MNHEY, SMNVEV (reference sequence). This CDR3 has 12 amino acids. Trimming cost V 6 bases and J 4 bases; bases outside gene matches: 0. The CDR3 bases are TGTGCCAGCAGACAGGGGAATCAGCCCCAGCATTTT. Translated, it gives CASRQGNQPQHF.

This chain links TRBV9 with TRBJ1-6; the D gene is possibly TRBD1 (5 bases). The CDR3 loop spans 17 amino acids. Germline-derived CDR1 and CDR2 are SGDLS and YYNGEE. V lost 3 bases and J 6 bases, leaving 19 bases between the germline ends. This chain's CDR3 is CASSGGSNGLGNSPLHF. DNA of the CDR3: TGTGCCAGCAGCGGGGGCTCGAACGGCTTGGGTAATTCACCCCTCCACTTT.

V gene TRBV5-5 combines with J gene TRBJ1-5; unclear D gene. The germline V gene encodes CDR1 SGHKS and CDR2 YYEKEE (reference sequence). The CDR3 loop spans 16 amino acids. V was trimmed by 0 bases and J by 0 bases, leaving 10 bases between them. Written as DNA, the CDR3 is TGTGCCAGCAGCTTGGTTGGCGGGGATAGCAATCAGCCCCAGCATTTT. It encodes CASSLVGGDSNQPQHF.

The chain links TRBV28 to TRBJ1-2; D possibly corresponds to TRBD1 (5 bases). The ends were cut back, 3 bases at V and 3 bases at J, with 14 bases in the middle. Germline CDR1 MDHEN, CDR2 SYDVKM. CDR3 length: 15 amino acids. The CDR3 spells CASSFRSGDHYGYTF. CDR3 nucleotide sequence: TGTGCCAGCAGTTTCCGGTCGGGGGACCACTATGGCTACACCTTC.

The rearrangement links TRBV5-1 to TRBJ1-3, with D uncertain. The V gene lost 2 bases and the J gene lost 0 bases, with 12 bases spanning the gap. CDR1 and CDR2 from the germline V gene are SGHRS and YFSETQ. The CDR3 loop spans 16 amino acids. The CDR3 region is CASSLNGVDSGNTIYF. The DNA of the CDR3 is TGCGCCAGCAGCTTAAACGGGGTTGACTCTGGAAACACCATATATTTT.

This clone was recorded only once. This chain joins TRBV7-8 and TRBJ1-4; D is unclear. Germline CDR1 is SGHVS and CDR2 is FQNEAQ. The CDR3 is made up of 13 amino acids. V was trimmed by 4 bases and J by 11 bases, leaving 14 bases between them. The CDR3 DNA follows: TGTGCCAGCAGCTATTACGCGGGTGGGAAACTGTTTTTT. Translation: CASSYYAGGKLFF.

With respect to this clone: Other DNA variants within this sample encode the same CDR3. This rearrangement joins TRBV14 to TRBJ1-1; a weak D match, TRBD1 (5 bases). CDR3 size: 13 residues. Germline V gives CDR1 SGHDN, CDR2 FVKESK. V gave up 2 bases and J gave up 4 bases, with 8 bases separating them. DNA for the CDR3: TGTGCCAGCAGCCAACAGGGTTTCACTGAAGCTTTCTTT. It translates to CASSQQGFTEAFF. Full variable domain (outside the CDR3, taken from reference TRBV14 and TRBJ1-1): EAGVTQFPSHSVIEKGQTVTLRCDPISGHDNLYWYRRVMGKEIKFLLHFVKESKQDESGMPNNRFLAERTGGTYSTLKVQPAELEDSGVYFCASSQQGFTEAFFGQGTRLTVV.

This sequence joins TRBV18 and TRBJ1-2, with 7 bases that match TRBD1. CDR3 length equals 13 residues. V trimming: 4 bases; J trimming: 4 bases; junction bases outside the gene matches: 3. Germline loops: CDR1 KGHSH, CDR2 LQKENI. The chain's CDR3 is CASSRDSRYGYTF. In DNA form, the CDR3 reads TGTGCCAGCTCACGGGACAGCCGCTATGGCTACACCTTC.

V is TRBV5-1 and J is TRBJ1-2; D is unclear. Germline V gene lookup returns CDR1 SGHRS and CDR2 YFSETQ. The CDR3 extends over 16 amino acids. The V gene lost 0 bases and the J gene lost 0 bases, with 12 bases spanning the gap. In nucleotides, the CDR3 is TGCGCCAGCAGCTTGGCCGGTGCGTCTGCTAACTATGGCTACACCTTC. Residues: CASSLAGASANYGYTF. Looking up the rest from reference TRBV5-1 and TRBJ1-2 gives the full variable domain: KAGVTQTPRYLIKTRGQQVTLSCSPISGHRSVSWYQQTPGQGLQFLFEYFSETQRNKGNFPGRFSGRQFSNSRSEMNVSTLELGDSALYLCASSLAGASANYGYTFGSGTRLTVV.

The chain uses TRBV10-3 and TRBJ1-1, with 11 bases that match TRBD1. This CDR3 region has 15 residues. Germline V gene data show CDR1 as ENHRY and CDR2 as SYGVKD. The V and J ends lost 6 bases and 3 bases, in that order; junction bases with no gene match: 6. Here the CDR3 reads CAISGAGQGDTEAFF. CDR3 in DNA: TGTGCCATCAGCGGGGCGGGACAGGGGGACACTGAAGCTTTCTTT.